This T cell receptor beta chain was recorded in a study of shared clonotypes between healthy human individuals. The repertoire was sequenced with immunoSEQ multiplex PCR; TCRdb's copy has only in-frame clones and lacks some. Altogether millions of clones are present, roughly 94% being singletons, with the ten largest covering 0.13%. This clone was observed once. Its antigen is still unknown. Study observations and caveats: Naive subsets generally had larger estimated richness than memory subsets. Non-shared clonotypes had lower generation probabilities than those shared by all four donors.

The TCR sequence derives from a man between 18 and 29 years old in good health. What was sequenced was naive CD4+ T cells sorted from blood. As for subset: CD45RA+ positively selected.

CDR3 sequence: CAISVGTGGNFHLYEQYF. Here the CDR3 DNA reads TGTGCCATCAGTGTAGGGACAGGGGGGAACTTTCACCTCTACGAGCAGTACTTC. The chain has TRBV10-3 and TRBJ2-7; TRBD1 matches at 11 bases. Losses at the gene ends were 4 bases for V and 3 bases for J; bases not matched to a gene: 14. From germline, CDR1 is ENHRY and CDR2 SYGVKD. CDR3 size: 18 residues.